These 31 T cell receptor beta chains were sequenced from one sample in a study of CD8+ T cells in alopecia areata. Treatment in this sample: oral pan-JAK inhibitor, 5-10 mg twice daily. The sequencing template was cDNA reverse transcribed from extracted RNA. Sequencing used immunoSEQ multiplex PCR; TCRdb keeps in-frame clones, though not all of them. The sample yields 95,000 to 100,000 clones, around 55% seen once. The sample in question was CD8+ T cells sorted from blood, obtained at week 4, from a patient treated with tofacitinib. The receptors were sampled from a human donor with alopecia areata.

The V call is TRBV30, the J call TRBJ1-2, with 11 bases that match TRBD1. Germline CDR1 reads GTSNPN; CDR2 reads SVGIG (reference sequence). V was pared by 2 bases and J by 4 bases, with 12 bases of the junction left unmatched. The CDR3 has 17 amino acids. This CDR3 is CAWSPKSGTGGSYGYTF. The CDR3, as DNA: TGTGCCTGGAGTCCGAAATCCGGGACAGGGGGTAGCTATGGCTACACCTTC. Based on the CDR3 plus reference TRBV30 and TRBJ1-2, the full variable domain is SQTIHQWPATLVQPVGSPLSLECTVEGTSNPNLYWYRQAAGRGLQLLFYSVGIGQISSEVPQNLSASRPQDRQFILSSKKLLLSDSGFYLCAWSPKSGTGGSYGYTFGSGTRLTVV.

V gene TRBV27 combines with J gene TRBJ2-3; 8 nucleotides align to TRBD2. This CDR3 has 15 amino acids. CDR1 is MNHEY and CDR2 is SMNVEV in the germline V gene (reference sequence). Unmatched junction bases numbered 10, after V lost 5 bases and J lost 6 bases. CDR3 nucleotides: TGTGCCAGCAGTGAGGGGACTAGGTCCCCGGATACGCAGTATTTT. Amino acid sequence: CASSEGTRSPDTQYF.

This clone was seen only once. This chain joins TRBV2 and TRBJ2-3, with a possible D match to TRBD1 (6 bases). This CDR3 spans 12 amino acids. V lost 7 bases and J lost 6, with 11 bases in between. Germline loops: CDR1 SNHLY, CDR2 FYNNEI. The CDR3 sequence: CASTQGTDTQYF. For the CDR3, the DNA is TGTGCCAGCACCCAGGGGACGGATACGCAGTATTTT.

V is TRBV7-2 and J is TRBJ1-6, with 10 positions matching TRBD1. This CDR3 comprises 15 residues. The germline CDR1 and CDR2 sequences are SGHTA and FQGNSA. After removal of 4 bases from V and 7 bases from J, the junction contained 4 bases not matched to a gene. Written as DNA, the CDR3 is TGTGCCAGCAGCTATCGGGACAGGGGCAATTCACCCCTCCACTTT. This encodes CASSYRDRGNSPLHF. Full variable domain (rest looked up from reference TRBV7-2 and TRBJ1-6): GAGVSQSPSNKVTEKGKDVELRCDPISGHTALYWYRQSLGQGLEFLIYFQGNSAPDKSGLPSDRFSAERTGGSVSTLTIQRTQQEDSAVYLCASSYRDRGNSPLHFGNGTRLTVT.

This clone appeared a few times. The V call is TRBV25-1, the J call TRBJ1-1; perhaps TRBD1 as D (6 bases). The CDR3 length is 12 residues. Germline CDR1 reads MGHDK; CDR2 reads SYGVNS. V lost 5 bases to trimming and J lost 11 bases, with 15 bases between them. DNA of the CDR3: TGTGCCAGCAGTACCCTGGGGGCGGAGGCTTTCTTT. The encoded protein is CASSTLGAEAFF.

The gene calls are TRBV4-1 and TRBJ1-2; 7 positions agree with TRBD1. The CDR3 has 16 residues. CDR1 and CDR2 from the germline V gene are MGHRA and YSYEKL. V dropped 3 bases and J dropped 7; count of bases not matched to a gene: 14. The CDR3 reads CASSHPQGGGSGGYTF. CDR3 bases: TGCGCCAGCAGCCACCCTCAGGGGGGTGGATCCGGTGGCTACACCTTC.

This clone was counted between two and nine times. The V and J genes are TRBV7-9 and TRBJ1-1; a possible D gene is TRBD1 (5 bases). This CDR3 is built from 12 residues. V was cut by 5 bases and J by 4 bases, with 8 bases left in between. Looked up from germline, CDR1 is SEHNR and CDR2 is FQNEAQ (reference sequence). In nucleotides, the CDR3 is TGTGCCAGCAGCAGGGGCAGCACTGAAGCTTTCTTT. The encoded protein is CASSRGSTEAFF.

The chain employs TRBV9 and TRBJ2-5; D uncertain. Trimming shortened V by 0 bases and J by 3 bases, and 12 bases separated the two germline ends. This CDR3 is 15 amino acids long. Germline V gene sequence: CDR1 SGDLS, CDR2 YYNGEE. The CDR3 DNA reads as TGTGCCAGCAGCGTAGGTCGCCGCTCCGAAGAGACCCAGTACTTC. As protein: CASSVGRRSEETQYF. Combining the CDR3 with reference TRBV9 and TRBJ2-5 gives the whole variable domain DSGVTQTPKHLITATGQRVTLRCSPRSGDLSVYWYQQSLDQGLQFLIQYYNGEERAKGNILERFSAQQFPDLHSELNLSSLELGDSALYFCASSVGRRSEETQYFGPGTRLLVL.

V gene TRBV30 combines with J gene TRBJ2-4; TRBD2 aligns across 11 bases. The CDR3 runs to 19 residues. CDR1 is GTSNPN and CDR2 is SVGIG in the germline V gene (reference sequence). The ends lost 4 bases at V and 2 bases at J; junction bases unmatched: 16. For the CDR3, the DNA is TGTGCCTGGACCGGACTAGGTAGCGGGAGGGCCGGGACCAAAAACATTCAGTACTTC. Translation: CAWTGLGSGRAGTKNIQYF.

The rearrangement joins TRBV6-5 to TRBJ2-7, with 9 nucleotides matching TRBD2. The V gene's germline CDR1 is MNHEY and CDR2 SVGAGI. V shed 6 bases and J 1 base; nucleotides not matched to a gene: 7. This CDR3 comprises 15 residues. Here the CDR3 DNA reads TGTGCCAGCAGAGACATAGCGGGAGCGTCCTACGAGCAGTACTTC. Translating it yields CASRDIAGASYEQYF.

This clone was counted a few times. The chain couples TRBV5-4 to TRBJ1-1; 10 bases fit TRBD1. V shed 2 bases, J shed 13 bases, and the junction held 5 bases outside the gene matches. The CDR3 is 12 residues long. Germline values: CDR1 SGHNT, CDR2 YYREEE (reference sequence). The CDR3 DNA sequence: TGTGCCAGCAGCTTTGGACAGGGGGGGGATTTCTTT. Translating it yields CASSFGQGGDFF.

The rearrangement joins TRBV6-5 to TRBJ1-2; D is undetermined. The germline V gene has CDR1 MNHEY and CDR2 SVGAGI. CDR3 length: 13 residues. The ends were cut back, 5 bases at V and 2 bases at J, with 9 bases in the middle. The CDR3 DNA sequence: TGTGCCAGCAGTATTAACAGAAACTATGGCTACACCTTC. Its translation is CASSINRNYGYTF.

The chain is built from TRBV27 and TRBJ2-1; TRBD2 matches at 7 bases. V lost 6 bases to trimming and J lost 8 bases; unmatched junction nucleotides: 13. CDR1 and CDR2 from the germline V gene are MNHEY and SMNVEV (reference sequence). The CDR3 is 15 residues long. The CDR3 bases are TGTGCCAGCAGCCCCGATGGACTAGTAGGCCATGAGCAGTTCTTC. Its protein is CASSPDGLVGHEQFF.

J is TRBJ2-1 and V is TRBV5-4; 11 bases agree with TRBD2. Germline V gene sequence: CDR1 SGHNT, CDR2 YYREEE (reference sequence). This CDR3 region has 15 residues. After removal of 5 bases from V and 6 bases from J, the junction contained 7 bases not matched to a gene. The CDR3 is CASRDPGTSGNEQFF. The CDR3, as DNA: TGTGCCAGCAGGGACCCCGGGACTAGCGGCAATGAGCAGTTCTTC.

This clone was detected a few times. The chain combines TRBV25-1 with TRBJ2-1; D assignment may be TRBD1 or TRBD2 (5 bases each). In germline, CDR1 is MGHDK, CDR2 SYGVNS. This CDR3 is 15 amino acids long. The germline V and J ends were trimmed by 1 base and 0 bases, with 7 bases remaining between them. The CDR3 coding sequence is TGTGCCAGCAGTGAATGGGGGAGCTCCTACAATGAGCAGTTCTTC. It encodes CASSEWGSSYNEQFF.

The chain has TRBV2 and TRBJ1-1, with D unresolved. V was clipped by 7 bases and J by 7 bases, with 7 bases between them. From germline, CDR1 is SNHLY and CDR2 FYNNEI. The CDR3 covers 10 residues. CDR3 in DNA: TGTGCCAGCATAGTCGGTGAAGCTTTCTTT. This codes for CASIVGEAFF.

The chain carries TRBV4-3 and TRBJ1-1; TRBD1 aligns across 10 bases. CDR1 is LGHNA and CDR2 is YSLEER in the germline V gene. This CDR3 is 15 amino acids long. J lost 5 bases, V lost 0 bases, and 3 bases had no gene match. The CDR3 here is CASSQDRDRGTEAFF. The CDR3 region has the DNA TGCGCCAGCAGCCAAGATCGGGACAGGGGTACTGAAGCTTTCTTT.

This chain links TRBV25-1 with TRBJ2-7, with no clear D. Germline CDR1 is MGHDK and CDR2 is SYGVNS. The CDR3 spans 16 residues. V lost 2 bases and J lost 0, with 14 bases in between. The CDR3 DNA is TGTGCCAGCAGTGAACCTCGATTCGGCGGCTCCTACGAGCAGTACTTC. Translation gives CASSEPRFGGSYEQYF.

The chain recombines TRBV30 with TRBJ2-7, with D uncertain. The CDR3 is 12 amino acids. The V end was cut by 1 base, the J end by 1 base, with 5 bases between. From germline, CDR1 is GTSNPN and CDR2 SVGIG (reference sequence). In DNA form, the CDR3 reads TGTGCCTGGAGTGATGGATCCTACGAGCAGTACTTC. The encoded protein is CAWSDGSYEQYF.

The rearrangement joins TRBV30 to TRBJ1-2; D unclear. The CDR3 extends over 15 amino acids. The germline gives CDR1 GTSNPN, CDR2 SVGIG (reference sequence). V was trimmed by 0 bases and J by 6 bases, leaving 17 bases between them. The CDR3 nucleotides are TGTGCCTGGAGTGTTCTGGGTTGGAGGTTGAATGGCTACACCTTC. Amino acid sequence: CAWSVLGWRLNGYTF. Full variable domain (outside the CDR3, taken from reference TRBV30 and TRBJ1-2): SQTIHQWPATLVQPVGSPLSLECTVEGTSNPNLYWYRQAAGRGLQLLFYSVGIGQISSEVPQNLSASRPQDRQFILSSKKLLLSDSGFYLCAWSVLGWRLNGYTFGSGTRLTVV.

This chain links TRBV5-1 with TRBJ1-5; 8 positions match TRBD1. Germline V gene sequence: CDR1 SGHRS, CDR2 YFSETQ. This CDR3 has 14 amino acids. With 0 bases clipped from V and 13 bases from J, the junction kept 9 bases outside the gene matches. CDR3: CASSLAGTGGRQHF. As DNA, the CDR3 is TGCGCCAGCAGCTTGGCCGGGACAGGCGGGCGACAGCATTTT.

The J gene is TRBJ2-1, the V gene TRBV7-6; D is ambiguous. From germline, CDR1 is SGHVS and CDR2 FNYEAQ. V was cut by 4 bases and J by 0 bases, with 13 bases left in between. The length of the CDR3 is 16 residues. The CDR3 DNA sequence: TGTGCCAGCAGCTCCGCCGGGTACAGCTCCTACAATGAGCAGTTCTTC. Amino acids: CASSSAGYSSYNEQFF.

This chain uses TRBV7-9 with TRBJ1-2; the D gene is possibly TRBD1 (5 bases). CDR1 is SEHNR and CDR2 is FQNEAQ in the germline V gene (reference sequence). The ends were cut back, 6 bases at V and 4 bases at J, with 21 bases in the middle. CDR3 length: 16 amino acids. The CDR3 loop is CASSSERGFLVYGYTF. CDR3 DNA sequence: TGTGCCAGCAGTTCGGAGAGGGGATTTTTGGTCTATGGCTACACCTTC.

This clone has more than one count but fewer than ten. The chain joins TRBV11-2 to TRBJ2-5; the match to TRBD2 covers 7 bases. After removal of 6 bases from V and 3 bases from J, the junction contained 4 bases not matched to a gene. This CDR3 has 13 residues. Germline values: CDR1 SGHAT, CDR2 FQNNGV. The CDR3 region is CASRGAGEETQYF. CDR3 sequence (DNA): TGTGCCAGCAGAGGGGCGGGGGAAGAGACCCAGTACTTC.

The rearrangement links TRBV7-9 to TRBJ2-6, with 10 bases aligning to TRBD1. The V and J ends lost 0 bases and 3 bases, in that order; junction bases with no gene match: 2. This CDR3 is 17 amino acids long. Germline CDR1 SEHNR, CDR2 FQNEAQ (reference sequence). CDR3 residues: CASSLAGQGSGANVLTF. The CDR3 nucleotides are TGTGCCAGCAGCTTAGCGGGACAGGGGAGTGGGGCCAACGTCCTGACTTTC.

This chain connects TRBV7-9 to TRBJ2-6; D gene unclear. Germline-derived CDR1 and CDR2 are SEHNR and FQNEAQ (reference sequence). The CDR3 is made up of 16 amino acids. Trimming left V 4 bases short and J 0 bases short, with 10 bases between. CDR3 protein: CASSWVRSSGANVLTF. The CDR3, as DNA: TGTGCCAGCAGCTGGGTCAGGAGCTCTGGGGCCAACGTCCTGACTTTC.

This clone occurred a few times. V gene TRBV5-5 combines with J gene TRBJ2-5; 8 bases fit TRBD1. The J segment lost 5 bases and the V segment lost 0 bases, leaving 9 bases of the junction unmatched. Germline CDR1 is SGHKS and CDR2 is YYEKEE (reference sequence). This CDR3 region has 16 residues. DNA for the CDR3: TGTGCCAGCAGCTTGGTCCCTGGGACAGGCACGGAGACCCAGTACTTC. Translated, it gives CASSLVPGTGTETQYF.

The chain links TRBV7-2 to TRBJ2-5, with D uncertain. The CDR3 sequence is 14 residues long. Trimming removed 4 bases at V and 5 bases at J, with 14 bases between. CDR1 and CDR2 (germline): SGHTA, FQGNSA. The CDR3, as DNA: TGTGCCAGCAGCTCGCTGACAACGACGGAGACCCAGTACTTC. It yields the protein CASSSLTTTETQYF.

V is TRBV6-5 and J is TRBJ2-5; D unresolved. The CDR3 loop spans 14 amino acids. CDR1 is MNHEY, CDR2 SVGAGI, per germline. Deletions cut 6 bases from V and 5 bases from J, with 16 bases between. The CDR3 DNA follows: TGTGCCAGCAGAGACCCTTTCAAAGGGGAGACCCAGTACTTC. Translated: CASRDPFKGETQYF.

V and J are TRBV6-1 and TRBJ1-2, with D uncertain. V dropped 1 base and J dropped 1 base, with 7 bases sitting between them. This CDR3 contains 14 residues. Germline CDR1 is MNHNS and CDR2 is SASEGT. The CDR3 DNA reads as TGTGCCAGCAGTGAAGTTCAAGATAACTATGGCTACACCTTC. It translates to CASSEVQDNYGYTF.

Only a few counts were recorded for this clone. The chain uses TRBV10-3 and TRBJ2-3; perhaps TRBD2 as D (5 bases). Trimming took off 3 bases at V and 3 bases at J, with 7 bases between the two ends. Germline CDR1 and CDR2: ENHRY and SYGVKD. The CDR3 has 13 amino acids. The chain's CDR3 is CAISEEGTDTQYF. Written as DNA, the CDR3 is TGTGCCATCAGTGAAGAGGGTACAGATACGCAGTATTTT.